The 16 T cell receptor beta chains below all came from one sample that was sequenced in a study of T cell responses to AZD1222 COVID-19 vaccine. The method was immunoSEQ multiplex PCR; TCRdb's version includes in-frame clones alone and lacks a portion of them. The sample has approximately 82,000 clones, around nine tenths seen once; the top ten hold about 5.2%. Sequenced material: peripheral blood, taken on day 0 of AZD1222 vaccination. Receptors were obtained from an adult in good health.

This clone appeared a single time. DNA of the CDR3: TGTGCCAGCAGTTCCCAGAGGCGGGGCTTATACAATGAGCAGTTCTTC. It encodes CASSSQRRGLYNEQFF. The rearrangement joins TRBV9 to TRBJ2-1; tentatively, D is TRBD2 (6 bases). Trimming removed 5 bases from V and 4 bases from J, with 19 bases in between. The CDR3 spans 16 residues. Germline V gene sequence: CDR1 SGDLS, CDR2 YYNGEE.

The chain has TRBV28 and TRBJ1-2; TRBD1 agrees at 11 bases. V was clipped by 4 bases and J by 8 bases; unmatched bases: 15. The germline CDR1 and CDR2 sequences are MDHEN and SYDVKM. The CDR3 has 17 residues. This CDR3 is CASSSGTGGAPFSGYTF. The CDR3 nucleotides read TGTGCCAGCAGTTCCGGGACAGGGGGGGCCCCTTTCAGCGGCTACACCTTC.

The V call is TRBV5-1, the J call TRBJ1-1; maybe TRBD1 (6 bases). Germline CDR1 and CDR2: SGHRS and YFSETQ. V was clipped by 4 bases and J by 4 bases, with 23 bases between them. The CDR3 spans 17 residues. The CDR3 protein is CASSPKGVDQDSTEAFF. The CDR3 region has the DNA TGCGCCAGCAGCCCGAAGGGCGTCGATCAGGACAGCACTGAAGCTTTCTTT.

The CDR3 loop reads CASSLDGRGHQPQHF. CDR3 DNA sequence: TGTGCCAGCAGCTTAGACGGTCGGGGGCATCAGCCCCAGCATTTT. The chain couples TRBV7-2 to TRBJ1-5; weak D call: TRBD1 (6 bases). Deletions cut 1 base from V and 5 bases from J, with 12 bases between. There are 15 residues in the CDR3. Germline loops: CDR1 SGHTA, CDR2 FQGNSA.

The chain is built from TRBV3-1 (or the pseudogene TRBV3-2) and TRBJ2-5, with TRBD2 matching 10 bases. The V gene end was trimmed by 3 bases and the J gene end by 7 bases; junction bases not matched to a gene: 20. Germline-derived CDR1 and CDR2 are LGHDT and YNNKEL (reference sequence). The CDR3 loop spans 19 amino acids. CDR3 region: CASSHHHQRASGGPRTQYF. The CDR3 coding sequence is TGTGCCAGCAGCCACCACCATCAGAGGGCTAGCGGGGGTCCTCGGACCCAGTACTTC.

The V call is TRBV15, the J call TRBJ1-1; 8 bases fit TRBD1. Unmatched junction bases numbered 7, after V lost 5 bases and J lost 5 bases. This CDR3 comprises 14 residues. CDR1 LNHNV and CDR2 YYDKDF come from the germline V gene (reference sequence). CDR3: CATSYRTGMTEAFF. In DNA form, the CDR3 reads TGTGCCACCAGCTACCGGACAGGGATGACTGAAGCTTTCTTT.

V gene TRBV24-1 combines with J gene TRBJ2-5; a possible D gene is TRBD2 (6 bases). V was clipped by 4 bases and J by 3 bases, with 11 bases between them. The CDR3 has 14 residues. Germline assignment: CDR1 KGHDR and CDR2 SFDVKD. CDR3 DNA sequence: TGTGCCACCAGTGAGGAGGGACCTGAAGAGACCCAGTACTTC. Residues: CATSEEGPEETQYF.

There are a few counts of this clone. The gene calls are TRBV19 and TRBJ2-3, with D possibly matching TRBD1 (5 bases). Germline CDR1 reads LNHDA; CDR2 reads SQIVND (reference sequence). Trimming pared 2 bases from V and 3 bases from J, leaving 12 bases between. This CDR3 spans 15 amino acids. CDR3 bases: TGTGCCAGTAGTATACAGGGCAGGGCTACAGATACGCAGTATTTT. This translates into CASSIQGRATDTQYF.

The genes are TRBV11-3 and TRBJ2-1; no reliable D call. The V gene lost 3 bases and the J gene lost 5 bases, with 5 bases spanning the gap. Germline V gene lookup returns CDR1 SGHNT and CDR2 YENEEA. This CDR3 has 12 amino acids. CDR3 loop: CASSFFDNEQFF. CDR3 coding DNA: TGTGCCAGCAGCTTTTTCGACAATGAGCAGTTCTTC.

The chain joins TRBV10-3 to TRBJ1-1; 10 positions match TRBD1. With V trimmed by 7 bases and J by 8 bases, 13 bases remained unmatched. CDR3 length: 15 residues. CDR1 and CDR2 (germline): ENHRY, SYGVKD. The CDR3 nucleotides are TGTGCCATCAAAGAGGGGACAGGGGCGCCCTCGGAAGCTTTCTTT. This gives the protein CAIKEGTGAPSEAFF.

The chain carries TRBV9 and TRBJ2-5; 7 nucleotides line up with TRBD1. The V and J ends lost 0 bases and 2 bases, in that order; junction bases with no gene match: 7. The CDR3 covers 16 residues. Germline values: CDR1 SGDLS, CDR2 YYNGEE. The CDR3 loop reads CASSVGKGAGQETQYF. CDR3 DNA sequence: TGTGCCAGCAGCGTAGGGAAGGGGGCAGGGCAAGAGACCCAGTACTTC.

This rearrangement joins TRBV28 to TRBJ1-2, with D unclear. This CDR3 has 14 amino acids. The V gene's germline CDR1 is MDHEN and CDR2 SYDVKM. V was pared by 1 base and J by 2 bases, with 8 bases between. The DNA of the CDR3 is TGTGCCAGCAGTTTATACCTCGCCAACTATGGCTACACCTTC. Translation: CASSLYLANYGYTF.

This clone occurred once. The rearrangement links TRBV28 to TRBJ1-4, with a weak D call TRBD1 (5 bases). This CDR3 has 14 residues. Trimming stripped 2 bases from V and 7 bases from J, with 11 bases between. Looked up from germline, CDR1 is MDHEN and CDR2 is SYDVKM. The CDR3 sequence is CASSLHGGGEKLFF. The CDR3 DNA reads TGTGCCAGCAGTTTACACGGGGGTGGTGAAAAACTGTTTTTT.

The chain couples TRBV7-8 to TRBJ1-6, with 7 bases matching TRBD1. This CDR3 has 15 amino acids. V lost 10 bases, J lost 10 bases, and 16 bases stayed unmatched. Germline V gene data show CDR1 as SGHVS and CDR2 as FQNEAQ. CDR3 sequence (DNA): TGTGCCATCCAGCGAGACGACAGGGCGGGCTCACCCCTCCACTTT. As protein: CAIQRDDRAGSPLHF.

The rearrangement joins TRBV14 to TRBJ1-3; D uncertain. Germline CDR1 reads SGHDN; CDR2 reads FVKESK. CDR3 length: 15 amino acids. Trimming cost V 1 base and J 4 bases, with 11 bases left between them. DNA for the CDR3: TGTGCCAGCAGCCAAGCGGCGGTGCGGGGAAACACCATATATTTT. It translates to CASSQAAVRGNTIYF.

This chain uses TRBV6-6 with TRBJ1-1, with 7 nucleotides matching TRBD1. The V gene end was trimmed by 6 bases and the J gene end by 0 bases; junction bases not matched to a gene: 10. The CDR3 has 16 amino acids. CDR1 is MNHNY, CDR2 SVGAGI, per germline (reference sequence). Here the CDR3 DNA reads TGTGCCAGCAGCACCAGGGACAGAGCCATGAACACTGAAGCTTTCTTT. Translating gives CASSTRDRAMNTEAFF.